What follows describes a single T cell receptor (beta chain). This specimen comes from a study of cytotoxic CD8 clonotypes in ibrutinib-treated CLL. Study information: For this cohort, patients were some eleven relapsed/refractory and about 14 treatment-naive, while under 18 were IGHV unmutated. Productive templates averaged approximately 250,000 per sample, and productive rearrangements 94,082.

Germline loops: CDR1 MGHDK, CDR2 SYGVNS. Trimming removed 5 bases at V and 2 bases at J, with 9 bases between. The length of the CDR3 is 13 residues. Profiled with immunoSEQ multiplex PCR; TCRdb holds only in-frame clones, not every one. The profile shows about 160,000 clones, roughly 84% of them singletons. The gene calls are TRBV25-1 and TRBJ1-2; no firm D call. This TCR was recovered from a human donor with chronic lymphocytic leukemia. The specimen comprised PBMCs, sampled at disease progression, from a patient treated with ibrutinib. The CDR3 loop reads CASSRDSNYGYTF. CDR3 sequence (DNA): TGTGCCAGCAGTAGGGATTCCAACTATGGCTACACCTTC.